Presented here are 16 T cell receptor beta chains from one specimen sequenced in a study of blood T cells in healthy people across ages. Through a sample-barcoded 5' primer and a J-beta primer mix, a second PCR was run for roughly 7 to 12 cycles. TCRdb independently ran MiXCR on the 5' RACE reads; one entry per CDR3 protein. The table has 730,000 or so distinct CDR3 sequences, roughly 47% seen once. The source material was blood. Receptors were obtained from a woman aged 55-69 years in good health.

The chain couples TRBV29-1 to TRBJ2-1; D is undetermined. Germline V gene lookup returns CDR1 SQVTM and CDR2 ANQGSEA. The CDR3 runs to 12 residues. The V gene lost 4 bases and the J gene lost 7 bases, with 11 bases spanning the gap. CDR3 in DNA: TGCAGCGTTGGTAGGCATGGGAATGAGCAGTTCTTC. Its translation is CSVGRHGNEQFF.

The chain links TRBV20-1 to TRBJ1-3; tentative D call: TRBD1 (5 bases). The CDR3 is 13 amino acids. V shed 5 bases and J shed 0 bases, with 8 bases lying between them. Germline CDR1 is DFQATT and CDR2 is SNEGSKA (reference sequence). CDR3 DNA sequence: TGCAGTGCTCCGACAGACTCTGGAAACACCATATATTTT. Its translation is CSAPTDSGNTIYF.

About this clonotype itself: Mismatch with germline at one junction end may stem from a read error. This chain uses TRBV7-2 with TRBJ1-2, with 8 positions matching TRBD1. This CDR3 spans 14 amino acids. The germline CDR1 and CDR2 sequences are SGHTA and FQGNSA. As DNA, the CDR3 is TGTGCCAACAGCGCTGGACAGGGAACGCGGGGCTACACCTTC. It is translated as CANSAGQGTRGYTF.

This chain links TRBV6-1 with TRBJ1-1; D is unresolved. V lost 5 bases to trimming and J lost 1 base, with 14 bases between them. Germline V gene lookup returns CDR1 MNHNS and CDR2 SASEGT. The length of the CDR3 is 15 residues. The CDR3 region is CASSTHHYRNTEAFF. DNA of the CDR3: TGTGCCAGCAGTACCCACCATTACAGGAACACTGAAGCTTTCTTT.

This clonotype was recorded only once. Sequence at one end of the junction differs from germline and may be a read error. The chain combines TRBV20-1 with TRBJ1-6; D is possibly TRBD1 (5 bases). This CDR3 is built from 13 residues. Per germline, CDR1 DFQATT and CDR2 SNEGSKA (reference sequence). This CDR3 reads CSARRGSNSPPHF. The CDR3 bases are TGCAGTGCTAGAAGGGGCTCGAATTCACCCCCCCACTTT.

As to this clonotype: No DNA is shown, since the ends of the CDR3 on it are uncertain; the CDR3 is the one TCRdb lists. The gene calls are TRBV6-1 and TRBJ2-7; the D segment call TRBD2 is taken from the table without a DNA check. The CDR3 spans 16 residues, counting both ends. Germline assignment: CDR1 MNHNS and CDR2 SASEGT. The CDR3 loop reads CASSEEGSLTFGEQYF.

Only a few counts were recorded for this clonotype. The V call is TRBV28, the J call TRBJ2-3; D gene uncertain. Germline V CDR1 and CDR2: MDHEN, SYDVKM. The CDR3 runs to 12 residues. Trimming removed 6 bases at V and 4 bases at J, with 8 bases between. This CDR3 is CASSNNPDTQYF. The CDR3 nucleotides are TGTGCCAGCAGCAACAACCCAGATACGCAGTATTTT.

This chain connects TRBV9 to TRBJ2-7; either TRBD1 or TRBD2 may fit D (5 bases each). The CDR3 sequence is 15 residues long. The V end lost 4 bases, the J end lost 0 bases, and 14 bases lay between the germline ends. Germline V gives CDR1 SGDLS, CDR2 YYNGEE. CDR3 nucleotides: TGTGCCAGCAGCTTTAGAGCAGGGAGCTCCTACGAGCAGTACTTC. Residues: CASSFRAGSSYEQYF.

CDR3 nucleotides: TGTGCCAGCACCCTGCCCAGATCCCCGGACAGCTCCTACGAGCAGTACTTC. This encodes CASTLPRSPDSSYEQYF. The chain employs TRBV11-1 and TRBJ2-7; the D gene is possibly TRBD1 (6 bases). The CDR3 has 17 residues. Looked up from germline, CDR1 is SGHAT and CDR2 is FQDESV (reference sequence). Trimming removed 7 bases at V and 0 bases at J, with 22 bases between.

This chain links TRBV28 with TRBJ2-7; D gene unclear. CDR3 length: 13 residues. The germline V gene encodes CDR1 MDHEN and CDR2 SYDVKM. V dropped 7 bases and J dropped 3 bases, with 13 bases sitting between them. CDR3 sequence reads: CASNAETLYEQYF. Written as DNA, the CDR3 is TGTGCCAGCAATGCGGAGACCCTCTACGAGCAGTACTTC.

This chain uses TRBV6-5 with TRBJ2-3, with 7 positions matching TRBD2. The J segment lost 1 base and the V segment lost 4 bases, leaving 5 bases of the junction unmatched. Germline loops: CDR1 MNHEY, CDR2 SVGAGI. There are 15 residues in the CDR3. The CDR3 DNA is TGTGCCAGCAGTTCAAGCGGGGCGGGCACAGATACGCAGTATTTT. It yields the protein CASSSSGAGTDTQYF.

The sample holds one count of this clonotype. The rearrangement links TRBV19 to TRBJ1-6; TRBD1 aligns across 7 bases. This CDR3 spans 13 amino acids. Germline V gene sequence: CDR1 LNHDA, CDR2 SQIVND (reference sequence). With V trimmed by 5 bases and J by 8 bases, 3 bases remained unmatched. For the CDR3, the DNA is TGTGCCAGTAGTCAGGGGGTGGATTCACCCCTCCACTTT. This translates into CASSQGVDSPLHF. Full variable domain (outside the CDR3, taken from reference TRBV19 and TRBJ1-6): DGGITQSPKYLFRKEGQNVTLSCEQNLNHDAMYWYRQDPGQGLRLIYYSQIVNDFQKGDIAEGYSVSREKKESFPLTVTSAQKNPTAFYLCASSQGVDSPLHFGNGTRLTVT.

The CDR3 here is CSATGTTHPYEQYF. In nucleotides, the CDR3 is TGCAGTGCTACCGGGACTACCCACCCCTACGAGCAGTACTTC. The chain carries TRBV20-1 and TRBJ2-7; 7 bases align to TRBD2. Germline V lookup: CDR1 DFQATT, CDR2 SNEGSKA (reference sequence). The ends lost 4 bases at V and 2 bases at J; junction bases unmatched: 8. The length of the CDR3 is 14 residues.

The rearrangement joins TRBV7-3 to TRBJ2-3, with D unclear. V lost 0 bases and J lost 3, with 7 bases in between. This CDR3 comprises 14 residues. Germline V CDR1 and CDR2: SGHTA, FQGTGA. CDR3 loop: CASSLTGQTDTQYF. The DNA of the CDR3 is TGTGCCAGCAGCTTAACGGGCCAGACAGATACGCAGTATTTT.

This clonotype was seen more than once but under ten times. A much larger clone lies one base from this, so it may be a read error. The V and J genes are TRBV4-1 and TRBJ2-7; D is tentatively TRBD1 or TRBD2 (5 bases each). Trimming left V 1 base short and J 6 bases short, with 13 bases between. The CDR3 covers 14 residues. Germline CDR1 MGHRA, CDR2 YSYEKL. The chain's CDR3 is CASSQAREYCEQYF. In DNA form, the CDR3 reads TGCGCCAGCAGCCAAGCCAGGGAGTACTGCGAGCAGTACTTC.

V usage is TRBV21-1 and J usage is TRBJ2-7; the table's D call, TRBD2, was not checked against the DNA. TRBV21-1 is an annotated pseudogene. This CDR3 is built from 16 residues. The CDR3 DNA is TGTGCCAGCAGCAAAGCCGGCCTAGCGGGAATTTATGAGCAGTACTTC. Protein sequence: CASSKAGLAGIYEQYF.